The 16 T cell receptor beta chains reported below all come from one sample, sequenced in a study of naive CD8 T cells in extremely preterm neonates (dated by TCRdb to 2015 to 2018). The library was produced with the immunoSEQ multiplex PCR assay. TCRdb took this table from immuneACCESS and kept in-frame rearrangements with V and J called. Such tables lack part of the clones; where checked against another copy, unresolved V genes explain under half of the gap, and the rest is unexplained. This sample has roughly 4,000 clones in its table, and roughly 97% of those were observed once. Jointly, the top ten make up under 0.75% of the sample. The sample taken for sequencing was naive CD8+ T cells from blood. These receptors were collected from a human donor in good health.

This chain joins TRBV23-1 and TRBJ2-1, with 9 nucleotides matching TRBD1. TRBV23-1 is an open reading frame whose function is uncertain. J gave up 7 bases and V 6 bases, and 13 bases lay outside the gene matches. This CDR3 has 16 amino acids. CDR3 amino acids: CASRPLGQGVRNEQFF. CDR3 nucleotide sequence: TGCGCCAGCAGACCATTGGGACAGGGAGTCAGGAATGAGCAGTTCTTC.

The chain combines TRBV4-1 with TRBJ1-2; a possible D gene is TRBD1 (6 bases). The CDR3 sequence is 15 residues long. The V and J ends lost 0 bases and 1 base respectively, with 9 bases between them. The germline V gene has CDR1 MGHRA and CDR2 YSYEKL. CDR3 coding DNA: TGCGCCAGCAGCCAAGAGGGGGCAAGTAACTATGGCTACACCTTC. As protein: CASSQEGASNYGYTF.

The CDR3 sequence: CASRAGQGAGAFF. CDR3 nucleotide sequence: TGCGCCAGCAGAGCGGGACAGGGGGCTGGGGCTTTCTTT. The chain has TRBV4-1 and TRBJ1-1; 12 bases map to TRBD1. The trim removed 6 bases at V and 11 bases at J, leaving 7 bases unmatched. The germline V gene encodes CDR1 MGHRA and CDR2 YSYEKL. This CDR3 has 13 residues.

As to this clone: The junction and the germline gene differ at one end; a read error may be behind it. CDR3 coding DNA: TGTGCCAGCAGTTTATCAGCAGAAAACTATAATTCCCCCCTCCACTTT. Translating it yields CASSLSAENYNSPLHF. This chain uses TRBV27 with TRBJ1-6; D unresolved. The CDR3 loop spans 16 amino acids. In germline, CDR1 is MNHEY, CDR2 SMNVEV (reference sequence).

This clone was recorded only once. The CDR3 reads CASSSPPADTQYF. The CDR3, as DNA: TGTGCCAGCAGTTCCCCTCCTGCAGATACGCAGTATTTT. J is TRBJ2-3 and V is TRBV6-5; D call uncertain. V lost 4 bases and J lost 4, with 9 bases in between. The CDR3 spans 13 residues. CDR1 and CDR2 (germline): MNHEY, SVGAGI.

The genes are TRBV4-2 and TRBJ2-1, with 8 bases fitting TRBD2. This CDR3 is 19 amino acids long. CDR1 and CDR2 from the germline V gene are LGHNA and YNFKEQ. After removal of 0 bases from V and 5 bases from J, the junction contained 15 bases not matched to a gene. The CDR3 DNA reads TGTGCCAGCAGCCAAGAACTCCGGAGGCGGGGGGCCCCCCACAATGAGCAGTTCTTC. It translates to CASSQELRRRGAPHNEQFF.

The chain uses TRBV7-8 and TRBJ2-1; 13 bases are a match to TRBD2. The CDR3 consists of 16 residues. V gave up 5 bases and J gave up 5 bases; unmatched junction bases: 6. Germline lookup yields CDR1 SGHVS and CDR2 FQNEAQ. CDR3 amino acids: CASSPIGLAGDNEQFF. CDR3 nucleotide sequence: TGTGCCAGCAGCCCTATCGGACTAGCGGGGGACAATGAGCAGTTCTTC.

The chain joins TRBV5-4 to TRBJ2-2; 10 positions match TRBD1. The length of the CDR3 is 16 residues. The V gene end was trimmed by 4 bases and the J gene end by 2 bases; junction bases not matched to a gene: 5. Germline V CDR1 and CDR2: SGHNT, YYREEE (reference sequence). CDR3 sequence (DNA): TGTGCCAGCAGCGACGGGACAGGGGTTAACACCGGGGAGCTGTTTTTT. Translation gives CASSDGTGVNTGELFF. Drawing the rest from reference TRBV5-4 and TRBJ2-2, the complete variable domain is ETGVTQSPTHLIKTRGQQVTLRCSSQSGHNTVSWYQQALGQGPQFIFQYYREEENGRGNFPPRFSGLQFPNYSSELNVNALELDDSALYLCASSDGTGVNTGELFFGEGSRLTVL.

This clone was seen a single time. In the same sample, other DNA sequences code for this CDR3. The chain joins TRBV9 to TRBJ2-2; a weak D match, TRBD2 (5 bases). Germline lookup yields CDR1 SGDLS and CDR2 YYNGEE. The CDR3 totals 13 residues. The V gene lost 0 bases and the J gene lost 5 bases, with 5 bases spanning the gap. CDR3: CASSVGGTGELFF. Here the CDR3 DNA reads TGTGCCAGCAGCGTAGGAGGGACCGGGGAGCTGTTTTTT. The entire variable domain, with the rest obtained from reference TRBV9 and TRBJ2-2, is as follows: DSGVTQTPKHLITATGQRVTLRCSPRSGDLSVYWYQQSLDQGLQFLIQYYNGEERAKGNILERFSAQQFPDLHSELNLSSLELGDSALYFCASSVGGTGELFFGEGSRLTVL.

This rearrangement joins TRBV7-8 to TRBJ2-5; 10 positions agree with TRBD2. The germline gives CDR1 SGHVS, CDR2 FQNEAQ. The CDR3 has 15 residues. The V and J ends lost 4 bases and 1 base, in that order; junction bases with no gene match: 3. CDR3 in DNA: TGTGCCAGCAGCTCGGCTAGCGGGAGCCAAGAGACCCAGTACTTC. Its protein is CASSSASGSQETQYF. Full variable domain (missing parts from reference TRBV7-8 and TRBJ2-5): GAGVSQSPRYKVAKRGQDVALRCDPISGHVSLFWYQQALGQGPEFLTYFQNEAQLDKSGLPSDRFFAERPEGSVSTLKIQRTQQEDSAVYLCASSSASGSQETQYFGPGTRLLVL.

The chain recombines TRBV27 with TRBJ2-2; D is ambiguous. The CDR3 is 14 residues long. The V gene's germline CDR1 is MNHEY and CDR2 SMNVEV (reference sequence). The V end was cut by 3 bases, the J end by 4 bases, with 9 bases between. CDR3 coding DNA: TGTGCCAGCAGTTTCGGCAGGATCACCGGGGAGCTGTTTTTT. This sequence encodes CASSFGRITGELFF.

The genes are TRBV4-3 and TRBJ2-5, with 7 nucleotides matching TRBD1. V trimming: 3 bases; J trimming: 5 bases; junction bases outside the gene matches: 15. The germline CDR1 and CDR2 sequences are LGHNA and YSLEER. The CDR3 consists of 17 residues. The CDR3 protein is CASSHKWTDRDQETQYF. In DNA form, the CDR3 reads TGCGCCAGCAGCCACAAGTGGACCGACAGGGATCAGGAGACCCAGTACTTC.

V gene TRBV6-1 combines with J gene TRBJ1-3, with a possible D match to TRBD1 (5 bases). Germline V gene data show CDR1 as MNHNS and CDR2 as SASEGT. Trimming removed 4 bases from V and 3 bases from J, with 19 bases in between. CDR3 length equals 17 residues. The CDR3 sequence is CASSGSNAREDGNTIYF. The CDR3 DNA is TGTGCCAGCAGTGGCTCGAACGCCAGGGAGGATGGAAACACCATATATTTT.

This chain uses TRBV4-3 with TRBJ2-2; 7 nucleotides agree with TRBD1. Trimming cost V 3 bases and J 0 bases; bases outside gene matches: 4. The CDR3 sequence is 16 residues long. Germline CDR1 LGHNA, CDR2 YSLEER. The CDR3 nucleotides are TGCGCCAGCAGCCAGTACGGGACAGCGAACACCGGGGAGCTGTTTTTT. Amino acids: CASSQYGTANTGELFF.

CDR3 residues: CASSQGAESPFNTGELFF. CDR3 nucleotides: TGTGCCAGCAGTCAGGGGGCGGAGTCCCCCTTCAACACCGGGGAGCTGTTTTTT. V and J are TRBV28 and TRBJ2-2, with 8 bases that match TRBD1. The junction had 13 bases not matched to a gene; V was cut back by 5 bases and J by 2 bases. The CDR3 loop spans 18 amino acids. Germline V gives CDR1 MDHEN, CDR2 SYDVKM. The whole variable domain, remainder taken from reference TRBV28 and TRBJ2-2, is DVKVTQSSRYLVKRTGEKVFLECVQDMDHENMFWYRQDPGLGLRLIYFSYDVKMKEKGDIPEGYSVSREKKERFSLILESASTNQTSMYLCASSQGAESPFNTGELFFGEGSRLTVL.

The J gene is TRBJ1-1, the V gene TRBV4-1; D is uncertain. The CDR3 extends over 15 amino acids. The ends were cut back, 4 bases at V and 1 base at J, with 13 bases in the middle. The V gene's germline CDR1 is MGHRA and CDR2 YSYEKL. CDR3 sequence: CASSPRLAANTEAFF. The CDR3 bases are TGCGCCAGCAGCCCGCGGTTGGCGGCGAACACTGAAGCTTTCTTT.